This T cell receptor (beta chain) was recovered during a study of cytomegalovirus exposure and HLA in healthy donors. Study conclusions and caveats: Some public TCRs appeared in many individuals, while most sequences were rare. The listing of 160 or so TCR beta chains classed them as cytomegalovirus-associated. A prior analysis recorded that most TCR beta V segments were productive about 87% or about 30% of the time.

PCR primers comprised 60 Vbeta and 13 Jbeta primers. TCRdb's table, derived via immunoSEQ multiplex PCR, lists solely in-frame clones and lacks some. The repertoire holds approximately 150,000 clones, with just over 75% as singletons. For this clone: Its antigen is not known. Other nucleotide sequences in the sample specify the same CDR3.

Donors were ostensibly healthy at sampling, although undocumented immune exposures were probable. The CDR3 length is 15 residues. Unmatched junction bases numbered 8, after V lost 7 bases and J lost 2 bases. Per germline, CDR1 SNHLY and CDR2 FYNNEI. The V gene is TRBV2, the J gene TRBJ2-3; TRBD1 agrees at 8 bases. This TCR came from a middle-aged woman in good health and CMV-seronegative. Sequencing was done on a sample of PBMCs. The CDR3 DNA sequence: TGTGCCAGCACAGGGGGCAATACTATCACAGATACGCAGTATTTT. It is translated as CASTGGNTITDTQYF. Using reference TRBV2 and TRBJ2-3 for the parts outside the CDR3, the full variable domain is EPEVTQTPSHQVTQMGQEVILRCVPISNHLYFYWYRQILGQKVEFLVSFYNNEISEKSEIFDDQFSVERPDGSNFTLKIRSTKLEDSAMYFCASTGGNTITDTQYFGPGTRLTVL.